This T cell receptor beta chain was obtained from a study of blood T cells in healthy people across ages. This clonotype was seen only a few times. A J-beta primer mix and a sample-barcoded 5' primer were used in a second PCR of roughly 6 to 12 cycles. TCRdb called the 5' RACE reads again in MiXCR, with one record for every CDR3 protein. The table lists around 1,000,000 distinct CDR3 sequences, 25% of them singletons. This CDR3 spans 13 amino acids. V lost 7 bases and J 0 bases, leaving 9 bases between the germline ends. Germline V gives CDR1 MNHEY, CDR2 SMNVEV (reference sequence). Another study also made use of these data, one on T cells of mothers and their children.

Specimen: blood. This rearrangement joins TRBV27 to TRBJ2-5; either TRBD1 or TRBD2 may fit D (5 bases each). The sequence came from a girl aged 2 to 9 in good health. CDR3 region: CASTGTDQETQYF. The CDR3 region has the DNA TGTGCCAGCACCGGGACGGACCAAGAGACCCAGTACTTC.